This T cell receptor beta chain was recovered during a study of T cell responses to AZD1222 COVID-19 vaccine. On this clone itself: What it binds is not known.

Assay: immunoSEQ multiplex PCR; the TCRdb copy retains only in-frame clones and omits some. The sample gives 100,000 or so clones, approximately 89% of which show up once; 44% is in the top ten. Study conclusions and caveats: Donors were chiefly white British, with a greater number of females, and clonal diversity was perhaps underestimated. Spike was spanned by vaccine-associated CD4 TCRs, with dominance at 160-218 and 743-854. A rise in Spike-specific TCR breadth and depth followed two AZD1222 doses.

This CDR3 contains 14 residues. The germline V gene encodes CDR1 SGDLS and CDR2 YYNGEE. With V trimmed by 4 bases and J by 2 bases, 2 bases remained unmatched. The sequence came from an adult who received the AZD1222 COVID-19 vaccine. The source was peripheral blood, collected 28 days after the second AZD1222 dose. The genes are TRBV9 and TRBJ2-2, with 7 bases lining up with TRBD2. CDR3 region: CASSQGLNTGELFF. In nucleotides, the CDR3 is TGTGCCAGCAGCCAGGGACTAAACACCGGGGAGCTGTTTTTT. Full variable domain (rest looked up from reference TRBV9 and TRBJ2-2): DSGVTQTPKHLITATGQRVTLRCSPRSGDLSVYWYQQSLDQGLQFLIQYYNGEERAKGNILERFSAQQFPDLHSELNLSSLELGDSALYFCASSQGLNTGELFFGEGSRLTVL.